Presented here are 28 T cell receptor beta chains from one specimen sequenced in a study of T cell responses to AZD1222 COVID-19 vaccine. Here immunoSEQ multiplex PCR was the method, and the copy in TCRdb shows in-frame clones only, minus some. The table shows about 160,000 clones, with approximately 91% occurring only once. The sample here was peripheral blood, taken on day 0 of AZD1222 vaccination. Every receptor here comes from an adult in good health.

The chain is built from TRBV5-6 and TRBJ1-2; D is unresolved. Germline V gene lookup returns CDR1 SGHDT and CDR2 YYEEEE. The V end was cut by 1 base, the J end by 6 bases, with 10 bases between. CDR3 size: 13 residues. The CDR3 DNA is TGTGCCAGCAGCTTGACCCCTCGTGATGGCTACACCTTC. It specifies CASSLTPRDGYTF.

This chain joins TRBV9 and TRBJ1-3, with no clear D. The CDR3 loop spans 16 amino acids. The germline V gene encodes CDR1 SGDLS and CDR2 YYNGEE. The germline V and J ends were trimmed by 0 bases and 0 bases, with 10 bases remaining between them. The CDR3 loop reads CASSVEPPRSGNTIYF. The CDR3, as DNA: TGTGCCAGCAGCGTAGAGCCCCCACGCTCTGGAAACACCATATATTTT.

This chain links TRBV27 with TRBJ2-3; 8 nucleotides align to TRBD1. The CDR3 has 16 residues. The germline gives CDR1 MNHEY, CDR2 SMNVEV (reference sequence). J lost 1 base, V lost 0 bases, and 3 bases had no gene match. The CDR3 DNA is TGTGCCAGCAGTTTATCCCGGGGACAGGGCACAGATACGCAGTATTTT. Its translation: CASSLSRGQGTDTQYF.

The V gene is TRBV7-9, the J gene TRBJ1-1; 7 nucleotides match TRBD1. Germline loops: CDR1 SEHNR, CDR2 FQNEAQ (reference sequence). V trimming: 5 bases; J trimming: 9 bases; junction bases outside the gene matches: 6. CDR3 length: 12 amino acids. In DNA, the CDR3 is TGTGCCAGCAGCCCCACAGGGGCGAAAGCTTTCTTT. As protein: CASSPTGAKAFF. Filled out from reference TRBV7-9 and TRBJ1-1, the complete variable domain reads DTGVSQNPRHKITKRGQNVTFRCDPISEHNRLYWYRQTLGQGPEFLTYFQNEAQLEKSRLLSDRFSAERPKGSFSTLEIQRTEQGDSAMYLCASSPTGAKAFFGQGTRLTVV.

CDR3 nucleotide sequence: TGTGCCAGCAGAGCCGGGACTAGCGCCTACAATGAGCAGTTCTTC. Residues: CASRAGTSAYNEQFF. The rearrangement joins TRBV7-9 to TRBJ2-1; 10 nucleotides line up with TRBD2. The CDR3 has 15 residues. Germline CDR1 is SEHNR and CDR2 is FQNEAQ (reference sequence). V was clipped by 6 bases and J by 2 bases; unmatched bases: 4.

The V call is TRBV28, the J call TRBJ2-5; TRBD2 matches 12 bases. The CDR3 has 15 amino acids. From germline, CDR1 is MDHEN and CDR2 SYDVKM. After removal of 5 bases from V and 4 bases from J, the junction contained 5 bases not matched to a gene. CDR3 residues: CASSLGLAGRETQYF. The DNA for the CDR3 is TGTGCCAGCAGTCTCGGACTAGCGGGAAGAGAGACCCAGTACTTC.

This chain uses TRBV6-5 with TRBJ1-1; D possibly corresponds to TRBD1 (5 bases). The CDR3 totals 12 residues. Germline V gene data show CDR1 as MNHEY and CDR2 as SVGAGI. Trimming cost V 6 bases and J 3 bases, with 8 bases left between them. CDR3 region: CASSQGYTEAFF. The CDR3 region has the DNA TGTGCCAGCAGCCAGGGTTACACTGAAGCTTTCTTT.

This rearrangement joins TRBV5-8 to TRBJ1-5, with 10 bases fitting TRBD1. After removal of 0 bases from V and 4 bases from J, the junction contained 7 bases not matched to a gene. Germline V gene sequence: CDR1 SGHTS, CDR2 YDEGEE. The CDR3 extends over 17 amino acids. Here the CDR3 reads CASSLGTRTGGNQPQHF. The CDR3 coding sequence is TGTGCCAGCAGCTTGGGAACCAGGACAGGGGGAAATCAGCCCCAGCATTTT.

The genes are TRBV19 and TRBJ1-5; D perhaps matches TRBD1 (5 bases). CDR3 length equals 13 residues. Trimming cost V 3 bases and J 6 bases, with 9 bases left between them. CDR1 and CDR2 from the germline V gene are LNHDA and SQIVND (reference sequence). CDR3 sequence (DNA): TGTGCCAGTAGTATTCAGGGAGGTCAGCCCCAGCATTTT. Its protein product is CASSIQGGQPQHF.

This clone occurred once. CDR3 in DNA: TGTGCCAGCAGTTTTCTCAGAGTACCCCTCCACTTT. This gives the protein CASSFLRVPLHF. J is TRBJ1-6 and V is TRBV6-1, with D unresolved. Germline V gene sequence: CDR1 MNHNS, CDR2 SASEGT. Between the trimmed V and J ends, which lost 5 bases and 12 bases, there was a span of 11 bases. This CDR3 has 12 amino acids.

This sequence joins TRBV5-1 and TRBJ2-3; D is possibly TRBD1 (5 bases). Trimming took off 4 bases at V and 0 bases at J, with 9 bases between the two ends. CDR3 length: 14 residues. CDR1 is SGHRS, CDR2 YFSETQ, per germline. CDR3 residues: CASSGHYSTDTQYF. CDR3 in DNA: TGCGCCAGCAGCGGACACTACAGCACAGATACGCAGTATTTT.

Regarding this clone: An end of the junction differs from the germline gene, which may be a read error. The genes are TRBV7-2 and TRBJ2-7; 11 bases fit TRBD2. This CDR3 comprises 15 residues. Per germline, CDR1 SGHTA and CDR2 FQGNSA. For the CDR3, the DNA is TGTGCCAGCAGTTTAGCGGGAGGGAGCTCCTACGAGCAGTACTTT. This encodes CASSLAGGSSYEQYF. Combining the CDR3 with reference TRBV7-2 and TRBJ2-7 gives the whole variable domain GAGVSQSPSNKVTEKGKDVELRCDPISGHTALYWYRQSLGQGLEFLIYFQGNSAPDKSGLPSDRFSAERTGGSVSTLTIQRTQQEDSAVYLCASSLAGGSSYEQYFGPGTRLTVT.

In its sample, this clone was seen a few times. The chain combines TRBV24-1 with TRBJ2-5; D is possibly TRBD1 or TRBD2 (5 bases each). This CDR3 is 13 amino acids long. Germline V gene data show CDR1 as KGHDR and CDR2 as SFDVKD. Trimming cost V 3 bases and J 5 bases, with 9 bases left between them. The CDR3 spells CATSDGGKETQYF. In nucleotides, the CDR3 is TGTGCCACCAGTGATGGGGGAAAGGAGACCCAGTACTTC.

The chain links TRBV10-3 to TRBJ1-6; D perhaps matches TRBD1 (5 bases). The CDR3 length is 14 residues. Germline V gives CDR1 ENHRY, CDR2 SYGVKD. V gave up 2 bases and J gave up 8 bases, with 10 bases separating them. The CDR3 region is CAISEGQGYSPLHF. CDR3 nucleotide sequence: TGTGCCATCAGTGAGGGGCAGGGCTATTCACCCCTCCACTTT.

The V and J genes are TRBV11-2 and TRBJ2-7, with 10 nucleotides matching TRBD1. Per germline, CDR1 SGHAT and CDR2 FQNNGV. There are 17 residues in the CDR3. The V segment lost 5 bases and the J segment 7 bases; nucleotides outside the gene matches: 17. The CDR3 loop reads CASSIGTGTGVPFEQYF. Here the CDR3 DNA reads TGTGCCAGCAGCATAGGAACCGGGACAGGGGTCCCTTTTGAGCAGTACTTC.

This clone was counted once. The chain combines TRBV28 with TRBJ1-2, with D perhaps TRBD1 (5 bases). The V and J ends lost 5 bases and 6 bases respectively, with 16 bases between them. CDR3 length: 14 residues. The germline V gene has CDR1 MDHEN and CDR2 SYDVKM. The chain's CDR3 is CASSAPRGGDGYTF. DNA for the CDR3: TGTGCCAGCAGTGCCCCTAGGGGAGGGGATGGCTACACCTTC.

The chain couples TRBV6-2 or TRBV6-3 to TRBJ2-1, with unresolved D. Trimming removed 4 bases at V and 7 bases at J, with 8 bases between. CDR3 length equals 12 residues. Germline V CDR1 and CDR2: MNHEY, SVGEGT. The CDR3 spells CASSWLGNEQFF. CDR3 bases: TGTGCCAGCAGTTGGCTCGGGAATGAGCAGTTCTTC.

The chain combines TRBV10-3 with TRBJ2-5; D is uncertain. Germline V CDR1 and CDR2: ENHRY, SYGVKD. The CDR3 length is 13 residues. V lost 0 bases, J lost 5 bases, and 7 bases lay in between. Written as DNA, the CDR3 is TGTGCCATCAGTGAGTCGGCTTTGGAGACCCAGTACTTC. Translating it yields CAISESALETQYF.

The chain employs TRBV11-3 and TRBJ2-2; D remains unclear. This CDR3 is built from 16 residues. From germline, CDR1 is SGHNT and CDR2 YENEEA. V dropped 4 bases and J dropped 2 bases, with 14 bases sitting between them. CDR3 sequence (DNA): TGTGCCAGCAGCTACTCCAGCGACGCCAACACCGGGGAGCTGTTTTTT. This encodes CASSYSSDANTGELFF.

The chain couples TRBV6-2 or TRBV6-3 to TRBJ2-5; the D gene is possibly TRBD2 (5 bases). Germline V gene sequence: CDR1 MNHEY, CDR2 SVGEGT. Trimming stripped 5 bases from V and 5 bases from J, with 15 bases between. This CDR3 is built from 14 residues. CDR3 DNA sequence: TGTGCCAGCAGTGTGGACGGTCCGGGGGAGACCCAGTACTTC. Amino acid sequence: CASSVDGPGETQYF.

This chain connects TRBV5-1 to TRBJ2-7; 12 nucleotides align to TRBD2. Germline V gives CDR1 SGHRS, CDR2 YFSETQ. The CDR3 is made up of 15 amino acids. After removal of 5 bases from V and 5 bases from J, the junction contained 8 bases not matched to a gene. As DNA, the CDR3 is TGCGCCAGCAGGCGACTAGCGGGAGATTCCAACGAGCAGTACTTC. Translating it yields CASRRLAGDSNEQYF.

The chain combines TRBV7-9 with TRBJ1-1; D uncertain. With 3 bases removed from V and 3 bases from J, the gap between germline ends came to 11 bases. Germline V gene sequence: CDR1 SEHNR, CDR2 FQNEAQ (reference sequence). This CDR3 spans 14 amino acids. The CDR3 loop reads CASSFLLGDTEAFF. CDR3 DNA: TGTGCCAGCAGCTTCCTCTTGGGAGACACTGAAGCTTTCTTT.

The CDR3 here is CAWAKGIGEKLFF. The CDR3 DNA is TGTGCCTGGGCAAAAGGGATTGGGGAAAAACTGTTTTTT. The chain carries TRBV30 and TRBJ1-4; D is uncertain. Trimming shortened V by 5 bases and J by 8 bases, and 15 bases separated the two germline ends. The CDR3 is 13 amino acids. In germline, CDR1 is GTSNPN, CDR2 SVGIG (reference sequence).

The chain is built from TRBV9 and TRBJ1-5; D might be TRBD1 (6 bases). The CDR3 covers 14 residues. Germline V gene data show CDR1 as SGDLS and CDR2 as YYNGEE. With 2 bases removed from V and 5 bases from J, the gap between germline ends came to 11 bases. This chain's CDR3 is CASSVGQTYQPQHF. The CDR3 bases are TGTGCCAGCAGCGTTGGACAGACATATCAGCCCCAGCATTTT. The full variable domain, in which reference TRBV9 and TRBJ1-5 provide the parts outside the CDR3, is DSGVTQTPKHLITATGQRVTLRCSPRSGDLSVYWYQQSLDQGLQFLIQYYNGEERAKGNILERFSAQQFPDLHSELNLSSLELGDSALYFCASSVGQTYQPQHFGDGTRLSIL.

CDR3 sequence reads: CASAGQGAYEQYF. CDR3 DNA: TGTGCCAGCGCGGGACAGGGGGCTTACGAGCAGTACTTC. The chain carries TRBV10-3 and TRBJ2-7; TRBD1 matches 12 bases. Germline V gene sequence: CDR1 ENHRY, CDR2 SYGVKD. V was clipped by 10 bases and J by 4 bases; unmatched bases: 5. CDR3 length equals 13 residues.

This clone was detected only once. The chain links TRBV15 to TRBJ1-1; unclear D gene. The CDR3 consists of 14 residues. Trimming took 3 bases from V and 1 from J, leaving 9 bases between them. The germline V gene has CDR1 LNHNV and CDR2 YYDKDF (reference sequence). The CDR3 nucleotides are TGTGCCACCAGCAGTAGGTTGGGGAACACTGAAGCTTTCTTT. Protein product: CATSSRLGNTEAFF.

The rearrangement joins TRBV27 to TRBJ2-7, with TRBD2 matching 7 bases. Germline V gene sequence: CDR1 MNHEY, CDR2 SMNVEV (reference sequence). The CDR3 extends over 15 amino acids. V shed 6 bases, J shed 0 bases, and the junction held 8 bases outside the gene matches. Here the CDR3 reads CASRAGLSRSYEQYF. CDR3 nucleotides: TGTGCCAGCAGAGCGGGGCTTTCACGCTCCTACGAGCAGTACTTC.

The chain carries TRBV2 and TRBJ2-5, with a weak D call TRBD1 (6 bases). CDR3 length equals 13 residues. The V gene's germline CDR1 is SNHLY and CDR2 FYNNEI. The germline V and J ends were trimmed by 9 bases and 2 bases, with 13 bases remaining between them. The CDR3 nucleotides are TGTGCCAGTACACGGGACATGCAAGAGACCCAGTACTTC. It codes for CASTRDMQETQYF. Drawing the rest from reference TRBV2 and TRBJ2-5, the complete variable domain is EPEVTQTPSHQVTQMGQEVILRCVPISNHLYFYWYRQILGQKVEFLVSFYNNEISEKSEIFDDQFSVERPDGSNFTLKIRSTKLEDSAMYFCASTRDMQETQYFGPGTRLLVL.